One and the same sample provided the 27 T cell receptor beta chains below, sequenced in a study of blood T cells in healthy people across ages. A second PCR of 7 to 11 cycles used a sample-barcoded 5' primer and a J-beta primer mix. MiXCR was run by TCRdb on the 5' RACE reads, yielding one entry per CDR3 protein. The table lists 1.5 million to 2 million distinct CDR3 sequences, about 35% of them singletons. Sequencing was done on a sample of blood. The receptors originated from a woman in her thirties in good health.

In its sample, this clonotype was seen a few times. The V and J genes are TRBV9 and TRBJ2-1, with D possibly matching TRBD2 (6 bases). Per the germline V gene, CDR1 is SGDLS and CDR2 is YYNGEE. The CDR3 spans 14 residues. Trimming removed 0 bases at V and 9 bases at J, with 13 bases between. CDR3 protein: CASSVGGGMVEQFF. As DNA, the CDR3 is TGTGCCAGCAGCGTAGGTGGAGGGATGGTTGAGCAGTTCTTC.

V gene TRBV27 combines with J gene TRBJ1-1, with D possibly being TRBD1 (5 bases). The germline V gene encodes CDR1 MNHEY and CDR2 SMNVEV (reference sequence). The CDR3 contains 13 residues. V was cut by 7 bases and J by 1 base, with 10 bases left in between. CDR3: CASMWRGNTEAFF. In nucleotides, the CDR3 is TGTGCCAGCATGTGGAGGGGGAACACTGAAGCTTTCTTT.

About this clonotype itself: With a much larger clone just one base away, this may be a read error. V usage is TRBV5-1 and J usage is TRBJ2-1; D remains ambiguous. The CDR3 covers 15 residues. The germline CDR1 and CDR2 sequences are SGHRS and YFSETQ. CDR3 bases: TGCGCCAGCAGCTCTCACCAGAGCTCCTACAATGAGCGGTTCTTC. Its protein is CASSSHQSSYNERFF.

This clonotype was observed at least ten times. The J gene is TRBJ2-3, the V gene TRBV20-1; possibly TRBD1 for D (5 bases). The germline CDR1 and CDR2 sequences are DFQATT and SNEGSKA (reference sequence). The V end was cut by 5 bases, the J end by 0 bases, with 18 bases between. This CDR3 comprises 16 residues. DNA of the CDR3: TGCAGTGCTCCCTATGGGGCCCTCTTTAGCACAGATACGCAGTATTTT. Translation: CSAPYGALFSTDTQYF.

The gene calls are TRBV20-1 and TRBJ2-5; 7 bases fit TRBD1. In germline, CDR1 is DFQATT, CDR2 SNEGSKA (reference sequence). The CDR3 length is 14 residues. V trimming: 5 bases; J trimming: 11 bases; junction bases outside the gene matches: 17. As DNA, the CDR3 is TGCAGTGCTCTTAAGACCGGGACAGACTACGTGCAGTACTTC. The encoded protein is CSALKTGTDYVQYF.

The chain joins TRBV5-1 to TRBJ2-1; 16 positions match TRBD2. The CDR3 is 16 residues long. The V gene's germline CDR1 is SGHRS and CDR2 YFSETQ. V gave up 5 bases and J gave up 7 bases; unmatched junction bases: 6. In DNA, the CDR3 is TGCGCCAGCAGGCCGGGACTAGCGGGAGGGCAGAATGAGCAGTTCTTC. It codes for CASRPGLAGGQNEQFF.

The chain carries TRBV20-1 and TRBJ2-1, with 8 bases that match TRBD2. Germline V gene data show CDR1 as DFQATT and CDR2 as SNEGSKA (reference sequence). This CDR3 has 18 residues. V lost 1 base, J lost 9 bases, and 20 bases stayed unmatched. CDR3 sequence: CSARGSILAGRMVGEQFF. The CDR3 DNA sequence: TGCAGTGCTAGAGGCTCTATTTTAGCGGGGCGGATGGTGGGTGAGCAGTTCTTC.

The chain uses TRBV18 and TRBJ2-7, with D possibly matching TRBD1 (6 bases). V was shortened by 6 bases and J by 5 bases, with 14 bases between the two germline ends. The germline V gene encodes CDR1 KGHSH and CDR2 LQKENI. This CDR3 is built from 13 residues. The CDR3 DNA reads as TGTGCCAGCTCTCTCAAACAGGGCCACGAGCAGTACTTC. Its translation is CASSLKQGHEQYF. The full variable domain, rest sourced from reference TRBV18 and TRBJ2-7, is NAGVMQNPRHLVRRRGQEARLRCSPMKGHSHVYWYRQLPEEGLKFMVYLQKENIIDESGMPKERFSAEFPKEGPSILRIQQVVRGDSAAYFCASSLKQGHEQYFGPGTRLTVT.

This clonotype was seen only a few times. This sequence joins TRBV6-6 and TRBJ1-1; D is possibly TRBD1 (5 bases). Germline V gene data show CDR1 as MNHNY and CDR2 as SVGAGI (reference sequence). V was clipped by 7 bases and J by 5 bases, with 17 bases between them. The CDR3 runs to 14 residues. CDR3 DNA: TGTGCCAGCAACCAAGTCCTCAGGGATACTGAAGCTTTCTTT. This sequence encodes CASNQVLRDTEAFF.

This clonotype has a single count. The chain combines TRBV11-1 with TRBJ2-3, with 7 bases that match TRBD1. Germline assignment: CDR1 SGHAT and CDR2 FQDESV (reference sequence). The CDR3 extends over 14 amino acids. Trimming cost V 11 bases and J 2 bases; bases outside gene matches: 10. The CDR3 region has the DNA TGTGCCGGCACTGGGACAGCCTACACAGATACGCAGTATTTT. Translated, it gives CAGTGTAYTDTQYF.

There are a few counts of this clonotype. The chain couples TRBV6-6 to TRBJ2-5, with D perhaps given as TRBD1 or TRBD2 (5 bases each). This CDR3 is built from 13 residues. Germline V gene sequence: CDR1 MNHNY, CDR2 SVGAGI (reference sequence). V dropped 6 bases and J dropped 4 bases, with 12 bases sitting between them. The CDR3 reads CASSRRGAETQYF. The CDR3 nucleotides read TGTGCCAGCAGCCGGAGAGGGGCAGAGACCCAGTACTTC.

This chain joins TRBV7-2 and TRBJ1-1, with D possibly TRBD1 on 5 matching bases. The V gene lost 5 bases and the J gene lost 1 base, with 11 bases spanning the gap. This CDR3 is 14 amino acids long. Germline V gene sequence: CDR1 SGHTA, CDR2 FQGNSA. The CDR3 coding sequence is TGTGCCAGCAGCGCCGGACACGCGAACACTGAAGCTTTCTTT. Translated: CASSAGHANTEAFF.

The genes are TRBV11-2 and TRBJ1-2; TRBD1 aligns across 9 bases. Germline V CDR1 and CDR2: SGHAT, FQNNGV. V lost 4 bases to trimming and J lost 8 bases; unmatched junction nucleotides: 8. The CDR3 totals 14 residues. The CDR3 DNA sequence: TGTGCCAGCAGCTCACCCGGGACAGGGAGCGGCTACACCTTC. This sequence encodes CASSSPGTGSGYTF.

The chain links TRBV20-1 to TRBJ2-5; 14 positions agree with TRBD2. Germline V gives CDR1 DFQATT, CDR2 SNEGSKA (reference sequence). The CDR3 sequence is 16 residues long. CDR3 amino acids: CSASPGTSGSGETQYF. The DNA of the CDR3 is TGCAGCGCTTCCCCCGGGACTAGCGGGAGTGGAGAGACCCAGTACTTC.

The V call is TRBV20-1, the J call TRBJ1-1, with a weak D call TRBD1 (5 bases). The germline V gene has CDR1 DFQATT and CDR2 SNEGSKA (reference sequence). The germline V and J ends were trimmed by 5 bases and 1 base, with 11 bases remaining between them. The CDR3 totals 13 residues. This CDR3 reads CSAAGGENTEAFF. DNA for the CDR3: TGCAGTGCTGCCGGGGGGGAGAACACTGAAGCTTTCTTT.

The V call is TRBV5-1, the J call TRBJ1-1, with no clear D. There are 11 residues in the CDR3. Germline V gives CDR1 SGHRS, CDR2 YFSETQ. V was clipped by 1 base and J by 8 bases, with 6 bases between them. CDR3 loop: CASSLKGEAFF. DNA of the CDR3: TGCGCCAGCAGCTTGAAGGGAGAAGCTTTCTTT.

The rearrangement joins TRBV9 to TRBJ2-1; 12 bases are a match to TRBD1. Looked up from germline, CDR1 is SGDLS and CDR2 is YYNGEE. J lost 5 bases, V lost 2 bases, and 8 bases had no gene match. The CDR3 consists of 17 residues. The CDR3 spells CASSVSPGTGGNNEQFF. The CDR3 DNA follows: TGTGCCAGCAGCGTTTCCCCCGGGACAGGGGGCAACAATGAGCAGTTCTTC.

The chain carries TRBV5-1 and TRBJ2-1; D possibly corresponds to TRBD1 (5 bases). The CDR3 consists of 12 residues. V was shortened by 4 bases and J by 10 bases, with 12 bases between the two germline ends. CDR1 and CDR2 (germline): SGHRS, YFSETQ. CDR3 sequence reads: CASSPDWGEQFF. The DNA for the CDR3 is TGCGCCAGCAGCCCCGACTGGGGCGAGCAGTTCTTC.

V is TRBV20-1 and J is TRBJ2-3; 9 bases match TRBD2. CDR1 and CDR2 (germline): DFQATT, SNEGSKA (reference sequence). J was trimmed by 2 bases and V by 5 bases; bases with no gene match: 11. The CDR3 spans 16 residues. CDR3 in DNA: TGCAGTGCTGACGGGGCCCTAGCGGGGCCCACAGATACGCAGTATTTT. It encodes CSADGALAGPTDTQYF.

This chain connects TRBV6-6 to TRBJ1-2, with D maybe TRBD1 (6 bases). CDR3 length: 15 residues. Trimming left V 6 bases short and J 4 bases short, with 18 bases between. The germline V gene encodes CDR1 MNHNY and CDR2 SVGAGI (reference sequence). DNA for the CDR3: TGTGCCAGCAGCCTGGGGGGGGACATGGGCTATGGCTACACCTTC. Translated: CASSLGGDMGYGYTF.

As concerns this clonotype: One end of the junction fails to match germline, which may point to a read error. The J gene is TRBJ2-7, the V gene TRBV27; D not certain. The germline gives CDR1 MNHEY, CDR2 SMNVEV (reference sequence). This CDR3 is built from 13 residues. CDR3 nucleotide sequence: TGTGCCGGCAGTTCTTCCCGGGTCCACGAGCAGTACTTC. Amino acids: CAGSSSRVHEQYF.

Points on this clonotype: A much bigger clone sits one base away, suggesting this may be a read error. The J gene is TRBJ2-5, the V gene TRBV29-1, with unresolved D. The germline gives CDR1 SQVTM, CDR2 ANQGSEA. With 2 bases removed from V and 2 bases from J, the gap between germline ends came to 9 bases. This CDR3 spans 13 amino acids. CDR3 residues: CSVEIPRQETQYF. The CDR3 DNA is TGCAGCGTTGAAATCCCAAGGCAAGAGACCCAGTACTTC.

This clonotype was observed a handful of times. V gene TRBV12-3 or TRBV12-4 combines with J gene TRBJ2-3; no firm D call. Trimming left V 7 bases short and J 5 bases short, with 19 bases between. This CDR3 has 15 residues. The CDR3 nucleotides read TGTGCCAGCACCCGCGGACGGACCAAGGGAGATACGCAGTATTTT. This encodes CASTRGRTKGDTQYF.

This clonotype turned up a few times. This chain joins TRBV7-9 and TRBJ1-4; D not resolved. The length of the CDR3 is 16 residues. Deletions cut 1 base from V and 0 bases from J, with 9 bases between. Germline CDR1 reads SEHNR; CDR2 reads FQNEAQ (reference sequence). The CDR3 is CASSLGEAATNEKLFF. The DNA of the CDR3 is TGTGCCAGCAGCTTAGGGGAGGCCGCAACTAATGAAAAACTGTTTTTT.

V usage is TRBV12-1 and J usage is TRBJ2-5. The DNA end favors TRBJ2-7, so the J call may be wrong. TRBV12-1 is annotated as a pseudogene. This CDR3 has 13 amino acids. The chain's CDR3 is CASSFAPCDEQYF. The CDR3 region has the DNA TGTGCCAGCAGCTTTGCTCCGTGCGACGAGCAGTACTTC.

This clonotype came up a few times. Here the CDR3 DNA reads TGTGCCAGCAGTTTCCAGGCAACAGCCTACGAGCAGTACTTC. Translating it yields CASSFQATAYEQYF. The rearrangement joins TRBV12-3 or TRBV12-4 to TRBJ2-7; D not certain. CDR3 size: 14 residues. V lost 3 bases to trimming and J lost 2 bases, with 11 bases between them.

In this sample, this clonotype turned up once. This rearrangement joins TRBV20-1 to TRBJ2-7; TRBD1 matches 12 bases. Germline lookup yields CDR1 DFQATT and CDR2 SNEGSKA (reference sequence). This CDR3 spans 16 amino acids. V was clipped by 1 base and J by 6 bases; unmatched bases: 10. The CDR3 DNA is TGCAGTGCTAGAGCATTTGGGACAGGGGGCCTTCTCGAGCAGTACTTC. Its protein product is CSARAFGTGGLLEQYF.